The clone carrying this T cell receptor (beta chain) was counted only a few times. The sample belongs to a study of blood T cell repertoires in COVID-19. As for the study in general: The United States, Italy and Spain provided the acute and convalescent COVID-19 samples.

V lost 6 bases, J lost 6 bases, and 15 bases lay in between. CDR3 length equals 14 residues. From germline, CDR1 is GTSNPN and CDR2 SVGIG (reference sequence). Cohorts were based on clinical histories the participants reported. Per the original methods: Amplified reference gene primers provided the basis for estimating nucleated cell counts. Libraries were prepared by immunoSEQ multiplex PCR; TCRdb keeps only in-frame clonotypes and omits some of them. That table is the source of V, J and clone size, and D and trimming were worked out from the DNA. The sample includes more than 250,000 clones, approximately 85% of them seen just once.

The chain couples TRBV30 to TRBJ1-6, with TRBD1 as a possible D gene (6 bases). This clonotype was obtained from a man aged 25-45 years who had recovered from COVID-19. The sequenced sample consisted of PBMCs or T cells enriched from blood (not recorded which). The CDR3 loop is CACLTQGFNSPLHF. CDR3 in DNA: TGTGCCTGCCTTACTCAGGGGTTTAATTCACCCCTCCACTTT.